The 27 T cell receptor beta chains below were found in one sample sequenced in a study of tumor-infiltrating lymphocytes in primary liver carcinoma. Scientists recovered RNA and DNA together from roughly 20-30 mg of unsorted bulk tissue. A primer matching the constant region was used to make TCR beta cDNA from about 500 ng of total RNA. Libraries of TCR beta came from three nested multiplex PCR rounds with slightly modified ARM-PCR. TRBV1-TRBV30 forward primers paired with a C-beta reverse primer were used in the first two PCR rounds, which ran about 11 cycles each. TCRdb re-derived calls from the multiplex PCR reads in MiXCR, one entry per CDR3 protein. The table records tens of thousands of distinct CDR3 sequences, over 60% of them present only once. What was sequenced was liver tumor tissue from sampling region 4. Noted subset: tumor region T4, right-lateral pole. The receptors here all came from a man aged 35 to 55 with primary liver carcinoma and hepatitis B virus infection.

The chain carries TRBV11-2 and TRBJ2-5, with D perhaps TRBD2 (6 bases). V was trimmed by 6 bases and J by 3 bases, leaving 20 bases between them. This CDR3 region has 16 residues. The V gene's germline CDR1 is SGHAT and CDR2 FQNNGV. The CDR3 reads CASSQTPDRGKETQYF. The CDR3 DNA reads as TGTGCCAGCAGTCAAACCCCTGACCGGGGGAAAGAGACCCAGTACTTC. The whole variable domain, remainder taken from reference TRBV11-2 and TRBJ2-5, is EAGVAQSPRYKIIEKRQSVAFWCNPISGHATLYWYQQILGQGPKLLIQFQNNGVVDDSQLPKDRFSAERLKGVDSTLKIQPAKLEDSAVYLCASSQTPDRGKETQYFGPGTRLLVL.

This clonotype was seen repeatedly, ten times or more. In nucleotides, the CDR3 is TGTGCCAGCAGTTTATCTGCAACTAATGAAAAACTGTTTTTT. Encoded protein: CASSLSATNEKLFF. V is TRBV12-3 or TRBV12-4 and J is TRBJ1-4; no reliable D call. Trimming took off 2 bases at V and 0 bases at J, with 4 bases between the two ends. The CDR3 is made up of 14 amino acids.

V is TRBV29-1 and J is TRBJ2-5; TRBD1 might be the D (6 bases). Trimming took off 7 bases at V and 9 bases at J, with 15 bases between the two ends. The V gene's germline CDR1 is SQVTM and CDR2 ANQGSEA. CDR3 length: 11 amino acids. The CDR3 region has the DNA TGCAGCGACAGGGTGGGGAAGGCCCAGTACTTC. Protein: CSDRVGKAQYF.

The V gene is TRBV10-3, the J gene TRBJ2-5; TRBD1 aligns across 8 bases. Germline V CDR1 and CDR2: ENHRY, SYGVKD. The trim removed 8 bases at V and 5 bases at J, leaving 7 bases unmatched. The CDR3 loop spans 13 amino acids. This CDR3 reads CAICGRGRETQYF. In DNA, the CDR3 is TGTGCCATCTGTGGCAGGGGGCGTGAGACCCAGTACTTC.

Remarks on this clonotype: Relative to the germline gene, one junction end is altered; a read error may explain this. V is TRBV4-2 and J is TRBJ2-7; the D gene is possibly TRBD2 (5 bases). The CDR3 runs to 15 residues. Germline loops: CDR1 LGHNA, CDR2 YNFKEQ. CDR3 sequence (DNA): TGTGCAAGCAGCCAAGATAAGGAGAGCGGCTACGAGCAGTACTTC. Protein product: CASSQDKESGYEQYF.

The chain employs TRBV5-6 and TRBJ2-6; D is perhaps TRBD1 (5 bases). This CDR3 has 18 amino acids. From germline, CDR1 is SGHDT and CDR2 YYEEEE. Between the trimmed V and J ends, which lost 3 bases and 1 base, there was a span of 17 bases. CDR3 in amino acids: CASSSLTEWLSGANVLTF. The CDR3 DNA reads as TGTGCCAGCAGCTCGTTGACAGAGTGGCTTTCTGGGGCCAACGTCCTGACTTTC.

The chain employs TRBV6-5 and TRBJ2-7, with 9 positions matching TRBD1. Germline CDR1 reads MNHEY; CDR2 reads SVGAGI. This CDR3 is built from 13 residues. Germline trimming cut 9 bases from V and 8 bases from J; bases unmatched to any gene: 11. The CDR3: CASIVSQGAKQYF. DNA for the CDR3: TGTGCCAGTATTGTTTCACAGGGGGCAAAGCAGTACTTC.

This clonotype was detected only a few times. A read error may be the cause here, since a much bigger clone is one base away. The J gene is TRBJ2-3, the V gene TRBV11-1; 9 bases align to TRBD2. Germline-derived CDR1 and CDR2 are SGHAT and FQDESV (reference sequence). This CDR3 has 16 amino acids. The CDR3 DNA reads as TGTGCCAGCAGCAAGGGACTAGCAGTTATCACAGATATGCAGTATTTT. Its translation is CASSKGLAVITDMQYF.

The chain has TRBV6-2 or TRBV6-3 and TRBJ1-1, with D maybe TRBD1 (5 bases). V was trimmed by 4 bases and J by 6 bases, leaving 18 bases between them. The CDR3 loop spans 15 amino acids. Germline V lookup: CDR1 MNHEY, CDR2 SVGEGT. The CDR3 reads CASSSIGTPMSEAFF. In DNA, the CDR3 is TGTGCCAGCAGTTCAATAGGGACGCCCATGTCTGAAGCTTTCTTT.

In this sample, this clonotype turned up a few times. This chain connects TRBV21-1 to TRBJ2-7; the table's D gene call, TRBD2, was not cross checked with the DNA. TRBV21-1 is given as a pseudogene. The CDR3 spans 17 residues. CDR3 DNA: TGTGCCAGCAGCAAAGCGCGGGGGGAGGACTACTCCTACGAACAGTACTTC. It translates to CASSKARGEDYSYEQYF.

This chain links TRBV11-2 with TRBJ2-7, with 7 bases matching TRBD1. J gave up 13 bases and V 0 bases, and 18 bases lay outside the gene matches. Germline lookup yields CDR1 SGHAT and CDR2 FQNNGV. The CDR3 contains 16 residues. The CDR3 sequence is CASSLDLGTEIYGHYF. CDR3 in DNA: TGTGCCAGCAGCTTAGATTTGGGGACAGAAATCTACGGGCACTACTTC.

As to this clonotype: A single base separates this from a much larger clone, so it may be a read error. This CDR3 fails to terminate in the conserved phenylalanine or tryptophan, so it likely reflects a read error. This rearrangement joins TRBV7-8 to TRBJ2-4; a weak D match, TRBD2 (5 bases). Germline CDR1 is SGHVS and CDR2 is FQNEAQ. This CDR3 is 17 amino acids long. CDR3 loop: CVSSPLSSGLAKNIQYS. The CDR3 DNA is TGTGTCAGCAGCCCCCTTTCCAGCGGATTAGCCAAAAACATTCAGTACTCC.

A note on this clonotype: A much larger clone sits a single nucleotide away, making a read error possible. This rearrangement joins TRBV25-1 to TRBJ2-1, with D possibly being TRBD2 (5 bases). There are 17 residues in the CDR3. In germline, CDR1 is MGHDK, CDR2 SYGVNS. The CDR3 region has the DNA TGTGCCAGCGGTGAATATAGTGCGGGTGGAACCTACAATGAGCAGTTCTTC. This codes for CASGEYSAGGTYNEQFF.

As concerns this clonotype: A single base separates this from a much larger clone, so it may be a read error. This sequence joins TRBV4-3 and TRBJ2-7, with TRBD2 as a possible D gene (5 bases). CDR1 LGHNA and CDR2 YSLEER come from the germline V gene. The CDR3 is made up of 16 amino acids. The CDR3 loop reads CANSLHLGSSDYEQYF. In nucleotides, the CDR3 is TGCGCCAACAGCCTCCACCTTGGGAGTTCGGACTACGAGCAGTACTTC.

Turning to this clonotype: Without the conserved terminal phenylalanine or tryptophan, this CDR3 likely stems from a read error. V usage is TRBV12-3 or TRBV12-4 and J usage is TRBJ1-5; no clear D. V was cut by 8 bases and J by 1 base, with 9 bases left in between. CDR3 length: 13 amino acids. CDR3 in DNA: TGTGCCAGCGAGGTGGGGAGCAATCAGCCCCAGCATTCT. It codes for CASEVGSNQPQHS.

The table lists this clonotype with many counts. Written as DNA, the CDR3 is TGTGCCAGCAGCTTAGCGGATTACGAGCAGTACTTC. Translating gives CASSLADYEQYF. This chain uses TRBV7-9 with TRBJ2-7; D remains unclear. The ends were cut back, 0 bases at V and 4 bases at J, with 4 bases in the middle. The CDR3 loop spans 12 amino acids. In germline, CDR1 is SEHNR, CDR2 FQNEAQ (reference sequence). Full variable domain (remainder filled in from reference TRBV7-9 and TRBJ2-7): DTGVSQNPRHKITKRGQNVTFRCDPISEHNRLYWYRQTLGQGPEFLTYFQNEAQLEKSRLLSDRFSAERPKGSFSTLEIQRTEQGDSAMYLCASSLADYEQYFGPGTRLTVT.

CDR3 sequence reads: CASSSSNQAGGFPDTQYF. The DNA of the CDR3 is TGTGCCAGCAGCTCGAGCAACCAAGCCGGGGGGTTCCCAGATACGCAGTATTTT. The chain combines TRBV7-8 with TRBJ2-3; 7 nucleotides line up with TRBD2. This CDR3 comprises 18 residues. With V trimmed by 4 bases and J by 4 bases, 17 bases remained unmatched. Per germline, CDR1 SGHVS and CDR2 FQNEAQ. The complete variable domain, with remaining parts taken from reference TRBV7-8 and TRBJ2-3, reads GAGVSQSPRYKVAKRGQDVALRCDPISGHVSLFWYQQALGQGPEFLTYFQNEAQLDKSGLPSDRFFAERPEGSVSTLKIQRTQQEDSAVYLCASSSSNQAGGFPDTQYFGPGTRLTVL.

V usage is TRBV7-2 and J usage is TRBJ1-5; D remains unclear. V was clipped by 3 bases and J by 6 bases, with 9 bases between them. The CDR3 has 13 residues. CDR1 SGHTA and CDR2 FQGNSA come from the germline V gene. CDR3 bases: TGTGCCAGCAGCTTTGGGTCCGGTCAGCCCCAGCATTTT. Translation: CASSFGSGQPQHF.

Worth noting for this clonotype: Relative to the germline gene, one junction end is altered; a read error may explain this. This sequence joins TRBV11-2 and TRBJ2-2; 12 bases fit TRBD2. The germline V gene has CDR1 SGHAT and CDR2 FQNNGV. This CDR3 contains 16 residues. As DNA, the CDR3 is TGTACCAGCAGCTTCCGACTAGCGGGAGACGCGGGGGAGCTGTTTTTT. Amino acid sequence: CTSSFRLAGDAGELFF.

On this clonotype itself: One end of the junction fails to match germline, which may point to a read error. The chain carries TRBV12-3 or TRBV12-4 and TRBJ2-7; D not resolved. This CDR3 spans 13 amino acids. The CDR3 DNA reads as TGTGCCAGCAATTTCGACATTACCTACGGGCAGTACTTC. Protein: CASNFDITYGQYF.

About this clonotype itself: Given a much more abundant clone one base away, this may be a read error. The chain joins TRBV4-2 to TRBJ2-7; tentatively, D is TRBD2 (5 bases). V lost 9 bases to trimming and J lost 0 bases, with 18 bases between them. Germline loops: CDR1 LGHNA, CDR2 YNFKEQ. The CDR3 contains 15 residues. CDR3: CARGQALGSSYEQYF. The CDR3 DNA sequence: TGTGCCAGGGGCCAAGCTCTTGGGAGCTCCTACGAGCAGTACTTC.

The chain has TRBV6-1 and TRBJ2-7, with D perhaps assigned TRBD1 or TRBD2 (5 bases each). Trimming stripped 10 bases from V and 9 bases from J, with 25 bases between. The CDR3 is 14 amino acids. Germline lookup yields CDR1 MNHNS and CDR2 SASEGT. The CDR3 spells CANNGSIGTLGQYF. Here the CDR3 DNA reads TGTGCCAACAATGGATCTATAGGGACCCTAGGGCAGTACTTC.

Comments on this clonotype: The conserved phenylalanine or tryptophan normally closing the CDR3 is absent here, so this likely arose from a read error. The V gene is TRBV11-1, the J gene TRBJ2-1; D may correspond to TRBD1 or TRBD2 (5 bases each). Germline CDR1 and CDR2: SGHAT and FQDESV (reference sequence). The length of the CDR3 is 15 residues. The chain's CDR3 is CASGFQGPLDNEQFL. In nucleotides, the CDR3 is TGTGCCAGCGGCTTCCAGGGACCGCTGGACAATGAGCAGTTCCTC.

The chain couples TRBV4-2 to TRBJ2-3; 10 bases agree with TRBD2. The CDR3 covers 18 residues. Trimming at V came to 1 base and at J to 3 bases, leaving 10 bases not matched to a gene. Germline CDR1 and CDR2: LGHNA and YNFKEQ. CDR3 region: CASSQVARLAGATDTQYF. CDR3 nucleotides: TGTGCCAGCAGCCAAGTGGCGCGTCTAGCGGGAGCAACAGATACGCAGTATTTT.

This clonotype came up many times. V usage is TRBV29-1 and J usage is TRBJ2-1; 7 bases match TRBD2. Germline V gene lookup returns CDR1 SQVTM and CDR2 ANQGSEA. Unmatched junction bases numbered 4, after V lost 2 bases and J lost 3 bases. The CDR3 spans 14 residues. CDR3 loop: CSVEPSGFYNEQFF. As DNA, the CDR3 is TGCAGCGTTGAACCTAGCGGTTTCTACAATGAGCAGTTCTTC.

Remarks on this clonotype: One end of the junction fails to match germline, which may point to a read error. The chain has TRBV11-2 and TRBJ1-4; a weak D match, TRBD1 (6 bases). Germline V gene sequence: CDR1 SGHAT, CDR2 FQNNGV. The CDR3 runs 14 residues. The CDR3 sequence: CANSLDLGGLRLFF. CDR3 sequence (DNA): TGTGCCAACAGCTTAGATCTTGGGGGGCTTAGGCTGTTTTTT.

About this clonotype itself: Mismatch with germline at one junction end may stem from a read error. The chain has TRBV10-2 and TRBJ2-7; D is perhaps TRBD1 (6 bases). CDR3 length: 14 amino acids. Germline V gene lookup returns CDR1 WSHSY and CDR2 SAAADI. The CDR3 is CTSSRDRCIDEQYF. The CDR3 nucleotides read TGCACCAGCAGCCGTGACAGGTGTATCGACGAGCAGTACTTC.